This T cell receptor beta chain is drawn from a study of blood T cell repertoires in COVID-19. Profiling relied on immunoSEQ multiplex PCR, and the TCRdb table lists in-frame clones only, not all of them. The sample contains 350,000 to 450,000 clones, 83% of which appear only once. CDR1 and CDR2 (germline): LNHDA, SQIVND (reference sequence). The CDR3 is 13 amino acids. V lost 3 bases, J lost 8 bases, and 13 bases lay in between. The chain is built from TRBV19 and TRBJ1-1; no reliable D call. The source is a woman aged 45-59 years who had recovered from COVID-19. Sequencing used PBMCs or T cells enriched from blood (not recorded which). As DNA, the CDR3 is TGTGCCAGTAGTATTTCATCGGGGAGGGAAGCTTTCTTT. Amino acids: CASSISSGREAFF.